This T cell receptor (beta chain) derives from a study of T cells expressing NK-cell markers. Study findings and constraints: Specificity for HCMV among expanded NKG2C+ T cell clones was not established.

Notes on this clonotype: Its antigen remains unidentified.

TCRdb reprocessed the 5' RACE reads; each CDR3 protein has one entry and no DNA is given. The sample data list roughly 160,000 distinct CDR3 sequences. This TCR came from a man aged 18-75 years in good health. The sample consisted of blood T cells: a sorted CD56 or NKG2C T cell subset, CD4+ or CD8+ T cells, or bulk PBMC T cells (not recorded which).

The chain's CDR3 is CASSPGTSGGRTDTQYF. V is TRBV28 and J is TRBJ2-3; the D call of TRBD2 rests on TCRdb alone, since no DNA is present to check it. Per germline, CDR1 MDHEN and CDR2 SYDVKM. The CDR3 has 17 amino acids.